The text below deals with one T cell receptor (beta chain). Assay execution proceeded at the deep level. The replicate PCRs on unsorted PBMC were given about 0.3 ug DNA, which is 25,000 to 35,000 T cell genomes. Libraries were prepared by immunoSEQ multiplex PCR; TCRdb keeps only in-frame clonotypes and omits some of them. The sample carries 450,000 to 500,000 clones, 60% to 80% recorded once. It was tens of millions of PBMCs that unsorted samples used for genomic DNA. The source of the sample is a study of shared clonotypes between healthy human individuals. The CDR3 has 14 amino acids. Per the germline V gene, CDR1 is SGHKS and CDR2 is YYEKEE (reference sequence). Trimming shortened V by 1 base and J by 0 bases, and 7 bases separated the two germline ends.

The TCR sequence derives from a middle-aged woman in good health. Some clones in this sample may be carry-over from other donors' samples. The rearrangement links TRBV5-5 to TRBJ1-2, with D unresolved. Material: PBMCs. The CDR3 region is CASSLLTANYGYTF. CDR3 coding DNA: TGTGCCAGCAGCTTGTTAACGGCTAACTATGGCTACACCTTC.